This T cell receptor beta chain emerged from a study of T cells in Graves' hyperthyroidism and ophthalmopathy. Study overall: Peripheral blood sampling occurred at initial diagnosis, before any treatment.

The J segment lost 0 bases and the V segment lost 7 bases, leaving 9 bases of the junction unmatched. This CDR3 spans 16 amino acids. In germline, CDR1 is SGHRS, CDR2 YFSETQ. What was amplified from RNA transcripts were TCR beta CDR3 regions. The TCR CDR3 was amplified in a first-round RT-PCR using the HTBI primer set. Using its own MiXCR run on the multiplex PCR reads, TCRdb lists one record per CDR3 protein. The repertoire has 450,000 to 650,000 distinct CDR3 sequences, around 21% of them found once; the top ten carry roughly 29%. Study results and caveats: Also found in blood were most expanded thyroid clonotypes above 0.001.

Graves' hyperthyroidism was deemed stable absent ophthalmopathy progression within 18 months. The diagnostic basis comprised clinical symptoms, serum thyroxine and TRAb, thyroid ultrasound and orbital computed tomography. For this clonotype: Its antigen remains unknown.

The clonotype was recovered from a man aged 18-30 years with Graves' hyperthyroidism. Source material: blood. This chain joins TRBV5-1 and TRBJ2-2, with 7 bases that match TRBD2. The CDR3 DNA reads TGCGCCAGCGCCTGGGGGGGTGCATCGAACACCGGGGAGCTGTTTTTT. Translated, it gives CASAWGGASNTGELFF. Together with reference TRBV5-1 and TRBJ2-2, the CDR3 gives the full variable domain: KAGVTQTPRYLIKTRGQQVTLSCSPISGHRSVSWYQQTPGQGLQFLFEYFSETQRNKGNFPGRFSGRQFSNSRSEMNVSTLELGDSALYLCASAWGGASNTGELFFGEGSRLTVL.